This T cell receptor beta chain came from a study of T-cell reconstitution after alpha-beta-depleted transplantation in children. Trimming removed 2 bases from V and 9 bases from J, with 13 bases in between. Per germline, CDR1 LGHDT and CDR2 YNNKEL (reference sequence). The CDR3 is made up of 13 amino acids. This clonotype has ten or more counts. The library targeted TCRbeta and was prepared with unique molecular identifiers. TCRdb reanalysed the PCR reads using MiXCR and keeps one entry per CDR3 protein. This table holds about 230,000 distinct CDR3 sequences, 9.7% found once. This TCR was sampled from a human donor who donated a stem cell graft to a child with SCID. V usage is TRBV3-1 and J usage is TRBJ2-5; TRBD1 is a possible D gene (5 bases). Sequences were derived from PBMCs from the stem cell graft donor, sampled from the stem cell graft. CDR3 coding DNA: TGTGCCAGCAGCCAAAACGGCCCCAGGGCCCAGTACTTC. It encodes CASSQNGPRAQYF.